These 5 T cell receptor beta chains originate from one sample sequenced in a study of OX40 agonist ivuxolimab in advanced cancers. This table comes from immunoSEQ multiplex PCR, and its TCRdb copy is limited to in-frame clones, with some not included. The table has 15,000 to 20,000 clones, around nine tenths seen once. The sequenced sample was CD4+ or CD8+ T cells sorted from blood, obtained in a trial of the OX40 agonist ivuxolimab. These receptors all come from an adult with an advanced solid tumor such as melanoma, head and neck, liver or kidney cancer.

There are a few counts of this clone. The chain carries TRBV5-1 and TRBJ2-4; 15 bases fit TRBD2. V trimming: 0 bases; J trimming: 6 bases; junction bases outside the gene matches: 10. CDR1 and CDR2 from the germline V gene are SGHRS and YFSETQ. There are 19 residues in the CDR3. The CDR3 DNA sequence: TGCGCCAGCAGCTTGGGGGGACCGGGACTAGCGGGAGGAGGAAACATTCAGTACTTC. Protein sequence: CASSLGGPGLAGGGNIQYF.

The chain recombines TRBV30 with TRBJ2-7; a weak D match, TRBD2 (5 bases). The CDR3 is 12 residues long. Germline V gene sequence: CDR1 GTSNPN, CDR2 SVGIG (reference sequence). V shed 4 bases and J shed 2 bases, with 9 bases lying between them. The CDR3 loop reads CAWNRGTYEQYF. Written as DNA, the CDR3 is TGTGCCTGGAACCGGGGAACCTACGAGCAGTACTTC.

The rearrangement joins TRBV7-9 to TRBJ1-2; TRBD1 agrees at 12 bases. With 5 bases clipped from V and 2 bases from J, the junction kept 9 bases outside the gene matches. This CDR3 spans 17 amino acids. Per the germline V gene, CDR1 is SEHNR and CDR2 is FQNEAQ (reference sequence). The CDR3 coding sequence is TGTGCCAGCAGCCCTCAGACAGGGACAGGGGGCAACTATGGCTACACCTTC. Residues: CASSPQTGTGGNYGYTF. The full variable domain, with the rest looked up from reference TRBV7-9 and TRBJ1-2, is DTGVSQNPRHKITKRGQNVTFRCDPISEHNRLYWYRQTLGQGPEFLTYFQNEAQLEKSRLLSDRFSAERPKGSFSTLEIQRTEQGDSAMYLCASSPQTGTGGNYGYTFGSGTRLTVV.

This sequence joins TRBV15 and TRBJ2-5, with 9 bases fitting TRBD2. J lost 3 bases, V lost 5 bases, and 4 bases had no gene match. The CDR3 extends over 14 amino acids. Per the germline V gene, CDR1 is LNHNV and CDR2 is YYDKDF (reference sequence). The chain's CDR3 is CATSGPSGKETQYF. The DNA for the CDR3 is TGTGCCACCAGCGGGCCTAGCGGGAAAGAGACCCAGTACTTC.

The DNA of the CDR3 is TGTGCCAGCAGAGATAGGACCGGTGGGGATCAGCCCCAGCATTTT. It specifies CASRDRTGGDQPQHF. The V call is TRBV2, the J call TRBJ1-5; unclear D gene. Trimming left V 6 bases short and J 5 bases short, with 17 bases between. The CDR3 is 15 residues long. Per the germline V gene, CDR1 is SNHLY and CDR2 is FYNNEI.